This paragraph covers one TCR beta chain sequence. Its antigen is unknown. At one end the junction does not follow the germline gene, possibly because of a read error. Assay used: immunoSEQ multiplex PCR; TCRdb lists only in-frame clones, some missing. Found here are 12,000 or so clones, 40% to 60% of them singletons; the top ten hold around 9.9%. These data originate in a study of T cell clonotyping in hematopoietic cell transplantation. General study results and limits: At the given depth, recipient repertoires were over 95% de novo clonotypes. Higher Inverse Simpson Index values in graft donor and pretransplant recipient predicted broader posttransplant TCR diversity. Pathologically expanded recipient clonotypes increased progressively from day 30 to day 180 as diversity fell. CD4 and CD8 repertoire contributions could not be separated without sorting.

The germline V gene has CDR1 SGHNT and CDR2 YYREEE (reference sequence). The CDR3 is 14 amino acids. The TCR sequence derives from a man over 45 in good health. Some clones in this sample may be carry-over from other donors' samples. The J gene is TRBJ2-7, the V gene TRBV5-4; 10 positions match TRBD1. The sequenced sample was peripheral blood mononuclear cells. In DNA, the CDR3 is TGTGCCGGCAGCAGCTTGGGACAGGGGAACGAGCAGTACTTC. Encoded protein: CAGSSLGQGNEQYF. Variable domain in full (rest from reference TRBV5-4 and TRBJ2-7): ETGVTQSPTHLIKTRGQQVTLRCSSQSGHNTVSWYQQALGQGPQFIFQYYREEENGRGNFPPRFSGLQFPNYSSELNVNALELDDSALYLCAGSSLGQGNEQYFGPGTRLTVT.